The clone carrying this T cell receptor beta chain was recorded many times. What it binds is not known. These data are taken from a study of T cells after yellow fever vaccination. General study points: FACS-sorted repertoires could contain abundant clonotypes contaminating from the bulk population. Among all clonotypes, a small share was observed in both CD4 and CD8 compartments. Weaker, the secondary response peaked sooner, at day 5 versus 15.

Germline loops: CDR1 SEHNR, CDR2 FQNEAQ (reference sequence). Trimming took off 3 bases at V and 0 bases at J, with 9 bases between the two ends. The CDR3 totals 14 residues. The TCR cDNA carried a universal primer site and UMIs from 5'RACE template switching. TCRdb re-called the 5' RACE reads through MiXCR, storing one row per CDR3 protein. The sample includes some 560,000 distinct CDR3 sequences, roughly a sixth of them seen just once. This TCR was recovered from a man between 18 and 35 years old who received the YFV17D yellow fever vaccine. The input for sequencing was PBMCs, taken 5 days after the first yellow fever vaccination. The gene calls are TRBV7-9 and TRBJ2-7; unclear D gene. In DNA form, the CDR3 reads TGTGCCAGCAGCTTGGGTCTAAGCTCCTACGAGCAGTACGTC. It yields the protein CASSLGLSSYEQYV.